A single sample gave rise to the 26 T cell receptor beta chains below, sequenced in a study of neoadjuvant anti-PD-1 for oral cavity cancer. Sequencing used immunoSEQ multiplex PCR; TCRdb keeps in-frame clones, though not all of them. The sample records some 71,000 clones, around 80% being singletons. The sample here was PBMCs, taken before nivolumab (anti-PD-1) treatment. Every receptor here comes from a person aged 40 to 85 with oral cavity squamous cell carcinoma.

This clone has a single count. This chain joins TRBV9 and TRBJ2-2; TRBD2 matches at 8 bases. Germline trimming cut 4 bases from V and 3 bases from J; bases unmatched to any gene: 8. This CDR3 has 16 amino acids. The germline V gene encodes CDR1 SGDLS and CDR2 YYNGEE. The CDR3 spells CASSFSGGLDTGELFF. CDR3 DNA sequence: TGTGCCAGCAGCTTCAGCGGGGGTTTGGACACCGGGGAGCTGTTTTTT.

CDR3 DNA: TGTGCCAGCAGCTTACCATTTGGCAGGGGGAATGGCTACACCTTC. Translation: CASSLPFGRGNGYTF. The rearrangement uses TRBV7-9 and TRBJ1-2; TRBD1 aligns across 7 bases. CDR1 and CDR2 (germline): SEHNR, FQNEAQ (reference sequence). The J segment lost 6 bases and the V segment lost 2 bases, leaving 9 bases of the junction unmatched. The CDR3 is made up of 15 amino acids.

This chain connects TRBV5-5 to TRBJ2-3; D might be TRBD1 (5 bases). Germline V gene data show CDR1 as SGHKS and CDR2 as YYEKEE (reference sequence). The length of the CDR3 is 17 residues. The V gene lost 5 bases and the J gene lost 0 bases, with 19 bases spanning the gap. The chain's CDR3 is CASRNTGQALSTDTQYF. For the CDR3, the DNA is TGTGCCAGCAGAAACACCGGACAAGCCCTAAGCACAGATACGCAGTATTTT.

The chain carries TRBV11-3 and TRBJ2-2; TRBD1 agrees at 10 bases. V shed 5 bases, J shed 7 bases, and the junction held 7 bases outside the gene matches. CDR3 length equals 15 residues. Germline loops: CDR1 SGHNT, CDR2 YENEEA. CDR3 in amino acids: CASSRRQGAGGELFF. For the CDR3, the DNA is TGTGCCAGCAGCAGACGACAGGGGGCGGGCGGGGAGCTGTTTTTT. The entire variable domain, with the rest obtained from reference TRBV11-3 and TRBJ2-2, is as follows: EAGVVQSPRYKIIEKKQPVAFWCNPISGHNTLYWYLQNLGQGPELLIRYENEEAVDDSQLPKDRFSAERLKGVDSTLKIQPAELGDSAVYLCASSRRQGAGGELFFGEGSRLTVL.

J is TRBJ1-5 and V is TRBV9; D possibly corresponds to TRBD1 (6 bases). The CDR3 contains 13 residues. Deletions cut 4 bases from V and 4 bases from J, with 9 bases between. Germline V CDR1 and CDR2: SGDLS, YYNGEE. Here the CDR3 DNA reads TGTGCCAGCAGCAGACAGGCGAATCAGCCCCAGCATTTT. This codes for CASSRQANQPQHF.

This clone appeared a few times. The chain is built from TRBV18 and TRBJ1-2, with D tentatively TRBD1 (6 bases). CDR1 is KGHSH and CDR2 is LQKENI in the germline V gene. The CDR3 has 14 amino acids. V was cut by 4 bases and J by 6 bases, with 15 bases left in between. Written as DNA, the CDR3 is TGTGCCAGCTCACGAACGGCAGGGGTAGATGGCTACACCTTC. It is translated as CASSRTAGVDGYTF.

The CDR3 sequence: CASSYQQGHSGNTIYF. The CDR3 region has the DNA TGTGCCAGCAGCTACCAACAGGGACACTCTGGAAACACCATATATTTT. This sequence joins TRBV7-8 and TRBJ1-3; TRBD1 is a possible D gene (6 bases). The germline V gene encodes CDR1 SGHVS and CDR2 FQNEAQ. The CDR3 sequence is 16 residues long. V lost 4 bases and J 0 bases, leaving 13 bases between the germline ends.

This chain uses TRBV9 with TRBJ2-7; 10 positions agree with TRBD1. CDR1 and CDR2 (germline): SGDLS, YYNGEE. This CDR3 is built from 16 residues. The trim removed 3 bases at V and 2 bases at J, leaving 8 bases unmatched. For the CDR3, the DNA is TGTGCCAGCAGCGCCTCCCCCGGGACAGGGGCCTACGAGCAGTACTTC. The encoded protein is CASSASPGTGAYEQYF.

The genes are TRBV19 and TRBJ1-5, with D possibly TRBD1 on 5 matching bases. The CDR3 totals 19 residues. Germline assignment: CDR1 LNHDA and CDR2 SQIVND (reference sequence). V lost 5 bases and J 0 bases, leaving 23 bases between the germline ends. The CDR3 loop is CASSHGDPIRGYSNQPQHF. CDR3 bases: TGTGCCAGTAGTCATGGAGACCCAATAAGGGGTTATAGCAATCAGCCCCAGCATTTT.

V gene TRBV28 combines with J gene TRBJ2-7, with 8 positions matching TRBD1. CDR1 and CDR2 from the germline V gene are MDHEN and SYDVKM. The CDR3 sequence is 15 residues long. V gave up 7 bases and J gave up 3 bases; unmatched junction bases: 11. This chain's CDR3 is CASTQSGGQGYEQYF. CDR3 bases: TGTGCCAGCACCCAATCGGGTGGACAGGGCTACGAGCAGTACTTC.

The chain employs TRBV7-3 and TRBJ2-1, with 11 bases matching TRBD2. The CDR3 covers 14 residues. V lost 5 bases, J lost 7 bases, and 4 bases stayed unmatched. Germline CDR1 is SGHTA and CDR2 is FQGTGA. The CDR3, as DNA: TGTGCCAGCAGCCCTAGCGGGGGGAGGAATGAGCAGTTCTTC. Translated, it gives CASSPSGGRNEQFF. The full variable domain, completed using reference TRBV7-3 and TRBJ2-1, is GAGVSQTPSNKVTEKGKYVELRCDPISGHTALYWYRQSLGQGPEFLIYFQGTGAADDSGLPNDRFFAVRPEGSVSTLKIQRTERGDSAVYLCASSPSGGRNEQFFGPGTRLTVL.

This chain uses TRBV7-9 with TRBJ1-2, with D tentatively TRBD1 (5 bases). Trimming removed 1 base from V and 3 bases from J, with 18 bases in between. Per the germline V gene, CDR1 is SEHNR and CDR2 is FQNEAQ (reference sequence). The CDR3 contains 17 residues. CDR3 residues: CASSLDWQGPAHYGYTF. The CDR3, as DNA: TGTGCCAGCAGCTTAGACTGGCAGGGACCCGCTCACTATGGCTACACCTTC.

This chain connects TRBV10-3 to TRBJ1-1; D uncertain. This CDR3 is 11 amino acids long. The germline V gene encodes CDR1 ENHRY and CDR2 SYGVKD. Trimming left V 2 bases short and J 5 bases short, with 3 bases between. CDR3 region: CAISERTEAFF. CDR3 DNA sequence: TGTGCCATCAGTGAGCGTACTGAAGCTTTCTTT.

This chain uses TRBV19 with TRBJ2-7; 8 bases are a match to TRBD2. V trimming: 6 bases; J trimming: 1 base; junction bases outside the gene matches: 17. Germline V lookup: CDR1 LNHDA, CDR2 SQIVND (reference sequence). The CDR3 loop spans 18 amino acids. CDR3 protein: CASRAPGGGPAGSYEQYF. The CDR3 bases are TGTGCCAGTAGGGCCCCCGGCGGGGGGCCGGCCGGGTCCTACGAGCAGTACTTC.

This clone was counted a single time. The rearrangement uses TRBV7-6 and TRBJ2-5; D might be TRBD2 (6 bases). Germline V gene sequence: CDR1 SGHVS, CDR2 FNYEAQ. V was shortened by 1 base and J by 5 bases, with 17 bases between the two germline ends. This CDR3 region has 16 residues. In DNA form, the CDR3 reads TGTGCCAGCAGCTTAGGAGGAGTCAGCGGGTGGGAGACCCAGTACTTC. Encoded protein: CASSLGGVSGWETQYF.

The chain is built from TRBV9 and TRBJ1-2; 7 positions agree with TRBD1. The trim removed 4 bases at V and 5 bases at J, leaving 8 bases unmatched. CDR1 and CDR2 (germline): SGDLS, YYNGEE. The CDR3 has 14 amino acids. CDR3 DNA sequence: TGTGCCAGCAGCCCTCTAGGGACAGTATATGGCTACACCTTC. This encodes CASSPLGTVYGYTF.

This chain joins TRBV6-6 and TRBJ1-2; D is uncertain. The CDR3 runs to 15 residues. Deletions cut 0 bases from V and 3 bases from J, with 11 bases between. Germline lookup yields CDR1 MNHNY and CDR2 SVGAGI (reference sequence). The CDR3 reads CASSYSPLTHYGYTF. CDR3 in DNA: TGTGCCAGCAGTTACTCCCCTTTGACCCACTATGGCTACACCTTC.

The chain couples TRBV5-4 to TRBJ2-1; 12 nucleotides match TRBD2. CDR3 length equals 16 residues. The V and J ends lost 0 bases and 4 bases, in that order; junction bases with no gene match: 2. Per the germline V gene, CDR1 is SGHNT and CDR2 is YYREEE (reference sequence). The CDR3 DNA is TGTGCCAGCAGCTTGGGGACTAGCGGGGTTTACAATGAGCAGTTCTTC. Translating gives CASSLGTSGVYNEQFF.

In DNA form, the CDR3 reads TGTGCCAGCAGCTTGGACGACACCACTAATGAAAAACTGTTTTTT. Translation: CASSLDDTTNEKLFF. The V call is TRBV7-9, the J call TRBJ1-4; D unresolved. V lost 3 bases, J lost 2 bases, and 10 bases lay in between. The CDR3 contains 15 residues. The germline gives CDR1 SEHNR, CDR2 FQNEAQ (reference sequence).

The chain recombines TRBV6-4 with TRBJ2-7; TRBD2 aligns across 15 bases. The CDR3 contains 18 residues. V trimming: 6 bases; J trimming: 3 bases; junction bases outside the gene matches: 12. From germline, CDR1 is MRHNA and CDR2 SNTAGT. CDR3 in amino acids: CASRTPGLAGGPNYEQYF. The CDR3 DNA reads TGTGCCAGCAGGACACCTGGACTAGCGGGAGGGCCCAACTACGAGCAGTACTTC.

This chain links TRBV11-1 with TRBJ2-5; 12 bases match TRBD2. The CDR3 runs 18 residues. J lost 5 bases, V lost 2 bases, and 12 bases had no gene match. The germline gives CDR1 SGHAT, CDR2 FQDESV (reference sequence). CDR3 sequence reads: CASSLWASGRAPRETQYF. The CDR3 DNA follows: TGTGCCAGCAGCTTATGGGCTAGCGGGAGGGCCCCTCGGGAGACCCAGTACTTC.

J is TRBJ2-2 and V is TRBV5-6; a weak D match, TRBD2 (5 bases). Trimming took off 8 bases at V and 6 bases at J, with 8 bases between the two ends. From germline, CDR1 is SGHDT and CDR2 YYEEEE. The CDR3 spans 11 residues. The CDR3 region has the DNA TGTGCCAGTCAAGCGGCCGGGGAGCTGTTTTTT. The encoded protein is CASQAAGELFF.

The chain links TRBV9 to TRBJ1-1; the D is unclear. This CDR3 has 13 amino acids. Trimming stripped 2 bases from V and 3 bases from J, with 8 bases between. In germline, CDR1 is SGDLS, CDR2 YYNGEE. CDR3 loop: CASSVDWDTEAFF. CDR3 bases: TGTGCCAGCAGCGTGGACTGGGACACTGAAGCTTTCTTT.

The genes are TRBV14 and TRBJ1-1; perhaps TRBD1 as D (6 bases). Germline V gene lookup returns CDR1 SGHDN and CDR2 FVKESK. This CDR3 region has 14 residues. Trimming pared 4 bases from V and 4 bases from J, leaving 13 bases between. The CDR3 spells CASSPQGIFTEAFF. The CDR3 bases are TGTGCCAGCAGCCCCCAGGGGATTTTCACTGAAGCTTTCTTT.

The chain carries TRBV5-1 and TRBJ2-3; tentative D call: TRBD2 (6 bases). Germline V gene sequence: CDR1 SGHRS, CDR2 YFSETQ. There are 18 residues in the CDR3. Trimming left V 0 bases short and J 0 bases short, with 17 bases between. CDR3 coding DNA: TGCGCCAGCAGCTTGGATAGCGGTGCATCTGCTAGCACAGATACGCAGTATTTT. Amino acids: CASSLDSGASASTDTQYF.

V and J are TRBV7-9 and TRBJ1-1, with TRBD1 as a possible D gene (5 bases). The germline V and J ends were trimmed by 3 bases and 0 bases, with 8 bases remaining between them. This CDR3 has 14 residues. Germline V gives CDR1 SEHNR, CDR2 FQNEAQ (reference sequence). The CDR3 reads CASSFTGMNTEAFF. The CDR3 bases are TGTGCCAGCAGCTTCACAGGCATGAACACTGAAGCTTTCTTT.